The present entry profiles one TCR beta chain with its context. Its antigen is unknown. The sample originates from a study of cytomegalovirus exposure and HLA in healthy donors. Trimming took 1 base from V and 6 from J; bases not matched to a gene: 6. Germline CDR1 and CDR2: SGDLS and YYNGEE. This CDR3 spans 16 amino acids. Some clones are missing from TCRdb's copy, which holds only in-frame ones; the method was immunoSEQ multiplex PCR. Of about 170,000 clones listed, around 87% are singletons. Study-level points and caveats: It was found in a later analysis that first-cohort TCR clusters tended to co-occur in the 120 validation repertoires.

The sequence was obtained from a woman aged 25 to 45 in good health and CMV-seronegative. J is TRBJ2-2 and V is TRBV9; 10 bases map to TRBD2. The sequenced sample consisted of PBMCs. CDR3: CASSVKAGGPSGELFF. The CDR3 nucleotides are TGTGCCAGCAGCGTAAAAGCGGGGGGGCCATCCGGGGAGCTGTTTTTT.